A selection of T cell receptor beta chains follows, all from one sample in a study of blood T cells in healthy people across ages. Each CDR3 protein gets one entry after TCRdb re-called the 5' RACE reads with MiXCR. The sample lists more than 500,000 distinct CDR3 sequences, roughly a quarter occurring once. This sample also appeared in a second study, on T cells of mothers and their children.

Sequencing was performed on blood. The receptors derive from a boy between 2 and 10 years old in good health. Both conserved end residues are part of each CDR3. Fields, in order: CDR3 protein, clone size, V gene, J gene. Clone sizes are given selectively: once, few, many, or a class where the clone is expanded.

CDR3aa: CASSYSGFSSGNTIYF
abundance: few
v_gene: TRBV6-5
j_gene: TRBJ1-3

CDR3aa: CASSPTGFVPAMGYTF
abundance: few
v_gene: TRBV10-2
j_gene: TRBJ1-2

CDR3aa: CASSQHSPGYTSYNEQFF
abundance: .
v_gene: TRBV14
j_gene: .

CDR3aa: CASSVAGGLDIQYF
abundance: .
v_gene: TRBV6-2/TRBV6-3
j_gene: TRBJ2-4

CDR3aa: CASSLTLAGGRETQYF
abundance: few
v_gene: TRBV11-1
j_gene: TRBJ2-5

CDR3aa: CASSPGRQDMNTEAFF
abundance: .
v_gene: TRBV18
j_gene: TRBJ1-1

CDR3aa: CSAGTEGGNTEAFF
abundance: once
v_gene: TRBV20-1
j_gene: TRBJ1-1

CDR3aa: CASSSRELAKNIQYF
abundance: few
v_gene: TRBV7-2
j_gene: TRBJ2-4

CDR3aa: CASSSSGLPEQYF
abundance: .
v_gene: TRBV12-3/TRBV12-4
j_gene: TRBJ2-7

CDR3aa: CASRGQVEAFF
abundance: few
v_gene: TRBV2
j_gene: TRBJ1-1

CDR3aa: CASSATGTSGTTPDTQYF
abundance: .
v_gene: TRBV11-2
j_gene: TRBJ2-3

CDR3aa: CASSLRVASWDQETQYF
abundance: few
v_gene: TRBV12-3/TRBV12-4
j_gene: TRBJ2-5

CDR3aa: CASSPGQGWVREQYF
abundance: .
v_gene: TRBV28
j_gene: TRBJ2-7

CDR3aa: CASSLGDLIGETQYF
abundance: .
v_gene: TRBV5-6
j_gene: TRBJ2-5

CDR3aa: CASSPSSGKSRNEQFF
abundance: few
v_gene: TRBV13
j_gene: .

CDR3aa: CASSPGDSLDEQYF
abundance: .
v_gene: TRBV4-3
j_gene: TRBJ2-7

CDR3aa: CASAMRGAIPDTQYF
abundance: few
v_gene: TRBV27
j_gene: TRBJ2-3

CDR3aa: CASSRGGSQETQYF
abundance: few
v_gene: TRBV28
j_gene: TRBJ2-5

CDR3aa: CSARVPSLAQETQYF
abundance: .
v_gene: TRBV20-1
j_gene: TRBJ2-5

CDR3aa: CASSVASGKYTEAFF
abundance: .
v_gene: TRBV9
j_gene: TRBJ1-1

CDR3aa: CASSEYTSGGSYGYTF
abundance: .
v_gene: TRBV25-1
j_gene: TRBJ1-2